A selection of T cell receptor beta chains follows, all from one sample in a study of cytomegalovirus exposure and HLA in healthy donors. Only in-frame clones appear in the TCRdb table, and some are missing; sequencing was by immunoSEQ multiplex PCR. Here the sample spans over 150,000 clones, roughly 81% being singletons. The material sequenced was PBMCs. These receptors originate from a man younger than 40 in good health and CMV-seropositive. Both conserved end residues are part of each CDR3. A D gene is named only where the DNA matches it firmly. A clone size is listed for some rows: how often the clone was seen (once, few, many), or a class if it is expanded.

TRBV4-3	NA	16	TRBJ2-7	NA	TGCGCCAGCAGCCAAGGTCCGGAGTACCCGGGGTACGAGCAGTACTTC	CASSQGPEYPGYEQYF
TRBV21-1	NA	14	TRBJ1-6	NA	TGTGCCAGCAGCAAATCGGGACAGGGGAGGTCCCTCCACTTT	CASSKSGQGRSLHF
TRBV7-2	NA	17	TRBJ2-3	TRBD2	TGTGCCAGCAGCTTTGGGCTAGCGGGAGTTGGCACAGATACGCAGTATTTT	CASSFGLAGVGTDTQYF
TRBV5-1	NA	15	TRBJ1-1	TRBD1	TGCGCCAGCAGCCTACAGGGGGCTGGGAACACTGAAGCTTTCTTT	CASSLQGAGNTEAFF
TRBV5-5	NA	15	TRBJ2-1	NA	TGTGCCAGCAGCTTGGAGGGAGTCACCTACAATGAGCAGTTCTTC	CASSLEGVTYNEQFF
TRBV4-3	NA	16	TRBJ2-7	NA	TGCGCCAGCAGCCAAGCCACCGGAAGCGGATCCTACGAGCAGTACTTC	CASSQATGSGSYEQYF
TRBV4-3	few	14	TRBJ2-2	NA	TGCGCCAGCAGCCAAGATCCCCTCACCGGGGAGCTGTTTTTT	CASSQDPLTGELFF
TRBV7-9	NA	14	TRBJ2-7	NA	TGTTCCAGCAGCTTAACCCAACAGTCATACGAGCAGTACTTC	CSSSLTQQSYEQYF
TRBV30	NA	14	TRBJ2-1	NA	TGTGCCTGGAGTGTGAAGCGGTCCTACAATGAGCAGTTCTTC	CAWSVKRSYNEQFF
TRBV28	once	15	TRBJ1-6	TRBD1	TGTGCCAGCAGTCCCGCCGGGACAGAGAGGACACCCCTCCACTTT	CASSPAGTERTPLHF
TRBV5-8	NA	12	TRBJ2-5	NA	TGTGCCAGCAGCTTGCGGGATGGGACCCAGTACTTC	CASSLRDGTQYF
TRBV7-9	NA	11	TRBJ1-3	NA	TGTGCCAGCAGCCCGGGACAAAACATATATTTT	CASSPGQNIYF
TRBV7-2	NA	15	TRBJ2-1	NA	TGTGCCAGCAGCTTAGCGCGGGTTGAGTACAATGAGCAGTTCTTC	CASSLARVEYNEQFF
TRBV5-1	NA	14	TRBJ2-2	TRBD2	TGCGCCAGCAGCCTAGCGGGTAACACCGGGGAGCTGTTTTTT	CASSLAGNTGELFF
TRBV5-6	NA	13	TRBJ1-4	NA	TGTGCCAGCAGCTTGTCCGGAGGGCTTGGACTGTTTTTT	CASSLSGGLGLFF
TRBV4-1	NA	15	TRBJ1-1	NA	TGCGCCAGCAGCCAAGATCGGCGGGGGAACACTGAAGCTTTCTTT	CASSQDRRGNTEAFF
TRBV11-3	few	18	TRBJ2-6	NA	TGTGCCAGCAGCCGAGGGGCAGGGGGGCTCTCTGGGGCCAACGTCCTGACTTTC	CASSRGAGGLSGANVLTF
TRBV2	NA	16	TRBJ1-4	TRBD1	TGTGCCAGCAGGACCGGGACAGGGGTGGGTAATGAAAAACTGTTTTTT	CASRTGTGVGNEKLFF
TRBV5-4	NA	16	TRBJ1-1	NA	TGTGCCAGCAGCGGGGAGGGGCGGGGGGTGAACACTGAAGCTTTCTTT	CASSGEGRGVNTEAFF
TRBV6-5	NA	15	TRBJ2-2	TRBD1	TGTGCCAGCAGTTTCGACAGGGGGCGATTCGGGGAGCTGTTTTTT	CASSFDRGRFGELFF
TRBV4-3	NA	17	TRBJ2-1	NA	TGCGCCAGCAGCCAAGACGCCCTTCTTTGGCCCTACAATGAGCAGTTCTTC	CASSQDALLWPYNEQFF
TRBV25-1	NA	15	TRBJ1-1	TRBD1	TGTGCCAGCAGTGATCCCCGGACAGGGGATTCTGAAGCTTTCTTT	CASSDPRTGDSEAFF
TRBV27	few	16	TRBJ2-3	TRBD2	TGTGCCAGCAGTTCGTTAAGACTAGCGGGAGCAGATACGCAGTATTTT	CASSSLRLAGADTQYF
TRBV7-8	NA	14	TRBJ1-3	NA	TGTGCCAGCAGCTTAGATCGGGGTGGAAACACCATATATTTT	CASSLDRGGNTIYF
TRBV13	NA	16	TRBJ1-2	NA	TGTGCCAGCAGCCCCCCTCGACAGAGGCCAAACTATGGCTACACCTTC	CASSPPRQRPNYGYTF
TRBV7-9	NA	16	TRBJ1-4	TRBD1	TGTGCCAGCAGCCCTTCGACAGGGCTGGGTAATGAAAAACTGTTTTTT	CASSPSTGLGNEKLFF
TRBV5-6	NA	18	TRBJ2-1	NA	TGTGCCAGCAGCTCCAGGGCCACCGGGACTGTATCCTACAATGAGCAGTTCTTC	CASSSRATGTVSYNEQFF
TRBV6-6	few	11	TRBJ1-5	NA	TGTGCCAGCAGTTCTGATCAGCCCCAGCATTTT	CASSSDQPQHF
TRBV5-6	NA	13	TRBJ2-2	TRBD2	TGTGCCTCAGGGAGGGTTAACACCGGGGAGCTGTTTTTT	CASGRVNTGELFF
TRBV5-5	NA	15	TRBJ2-2	NA	TGTGCCAGCAGCTTCCGGGACAAAAACACCGGGGAGCTGTTTTTT	CASSFRDKNTGELFF
TRBV6-6	few	12	TRBJ1-5	NA	TGTGGAGAACATAGCGGACCCCAGCCCCAGCATTTT	CGEHSGPQPQHF
TRBV5-1	NA	14	TRBJ1-5	NA	TGCGCCAGCAGCTTAGGACAACCCAATCAGCCCCAGCATTTT	CASSLGQPNQPQHF
TRBV14	NA	15	TRBJ2-1	NA	TGTGCCAGCAGCCCCCAGGCCCGGACTGCCCAAGGGCAGTTCTTC	CASSPQARTAQGQFF
TRBV5-1	NA	15	TRBJ2-7	TRBD2	TGCGCCAGCGCACGGGCGGGGGGGGGCAGGTACGAGCAGTACTTC	CASARAGGGRYEQYF
TRBV29-1	few	12	TRBJ2-7	TRBD1	TGCAGCGTTGGACAGGGGGCACGGGAGCAGTACTTC	CSVGQGAREQYF
TRBV7-9	NA	16	TRBJ2-1	NA	TGTGCCAGCAGCACTAGCCCCCGGAGCTCCTACAATGAGCAGTTCTTC	CASSTSPRSSYNEQFF
TRBV6-1	NA	13	TRBJ2-7	TRBD2	TGTGCCAGCGTATTCTGGACTAGCGGCGAGCAGTACTTC	CASVFWTSGEQYF
TRBV19	NA	16	TRBJ2-5	TRBD2	TGTGCCAGTAGTCCGATGGAGCGGGACGATGAAGAGACCCAGTACTTC	CASSPMERDDEETQYF
TRBV7-3	NA	17	TRBJ2-2	TRBD2	TGTGCCAGCAGCTTAGGGACTAGCGGGCCGGAAACCGGGGAGCTGTTTTTT	CASSLGTSGPETGELFF
TRBV30	NA	16	TRBJ2-1	NA	TGTGCCTGGAGTGGGTCTGGCGGGCACTCCTACAATGAGCAGTTCTTC	CAWSGSGGHSYNEQFF
TRBV6-1	NA	15	TRBJ2-5	TRBD1	TGTGCCAGCAGGGAGTTACAGGGGGCCCAAGAGACCCAGTACTTC	CASRELQGAQETQYF
TRBV12-5	NA	13	TRBJ2-3	NA	TGTGCTAGTGGTTTGGTTCAGGGAGATACGCAGTATTTT	CASGLVQGDTQYF
TRBV30	NA	13	TRBJ1-2	NA	TGTGCCTGGAGCCCTCTCGCAGGGGCGGGCTACACCTTC	CAWSPLAGAGYTF
TRBV29-1	few	12	TRBJ1-5	NA	TGCAGCGTTGGCGGCCTAGGTCAGCCCCAGCATTTT	CSVGGLGQPQHF
TRBV27	NA	11	TRBJ1-2	NA	TGTGCCAGCAGGTCAGGGTATGGCTACACCTTC	CASRSGYGYTF